A single sample gave rise to the 31 T cell receptor beta chains below, sequenced in a study of metastatic and nonmetastatic thyroid tumors. TCRdb reanalyzed the PCR reads with MiXCR. The data contain approximately 7,700 clones, 25% to 30% of them singletons. No treatment of any kind had been given to any patient before thyroid surgery. The sequenced sample consisted of tumor tissue. The receptor set was obtained from a female donor with papillary thyroid cancer or a benign thyroid nodule (not recorded which). Some clones in this sample may be carry-over from other donors' samples.

This clone has at least ten counts. The chain has TRBV6-1 and TRBJ2-6, with D tentatively TRBD1 (6 bases). Trimming took off 2 bases at V and 4 bases at J, with 18 bases between the two ends. In germline, CDR1 is MNHNS, CDR2 SASEGT. The CDR3 spans 18 residues. The CDR3 nucleotides read TGTGCCAGCAGTGAACTCCGGACAGTTTTATCCGGGGCCAACGTCCTGACTTTC. Translation gives CASSELRTVLSGANVLTF.

The chain employs TRBV6-5 and TRBJ2-5; TRBD1 matches at 8 bases. Germline V lookup: CDR1 MNHEY, CDR2 SVGAGI. The V and J ends lost 1 base and 2 bases, in that order; junction bases with no gene match: 0. The CDR3 extends over 14 amino acids. Here the CDR3 DNA reads TGTGCCAGCAGTTACTACAGGGGGCAAGAGACCCAGTACTTC. Protein sequence: CASSYYRGQETQYF.

The CDR3 DNA reads as TGCAGTGCTAAGTCGGCAAATAACTATGGCTACACCTTC. It encodes CSAKSANNYGYTF. This rearrangement joins TRBV20-1 to TRBJ1-2, with unresolved D. Trimming stripped 4 bases from V and 1 base from J, with 10 bases between. The CDR3 has 13 residues. Germline CDR1 reads DFQATT; CDR2 reads SNEGSKA (reference sequence).

The chain uses TRBV10-3 and TRBJ1-2; the D gene is possibly TRBD1 (6 bases). This CDR3 comprises 16 residues. V was clipped by 3 bases and J by 5 bases, with 19 bases between them. Germline assignment: CDR1 ENHRY and CDR2 SYGVKD. The CDR3 coding sequence is TGTGCCATCAGTGATTCGGGGGGGGGCGCATATTATGGCTACACCTTC. The encoded protein is CAISDSGGGAYYGYTF.

CDR3: CASREGLAGGGYEQYF. In DNA, the CDR3 is TGTGCCAGCAGGGAGGGACTAGCGGGAGGAGGTTACGAGCAGTACTTC. The V call is TRBV6-1, the J call TRBJ2-7; 15 nucleotides line up with TRBD2. Trimming removed 6 bases from V and 4 bases from J; junction bases left unmatched: 7. Germline V gives CDR1 MNHNS, CDR2 SASEGT. This CDR3 is built from 16 residues.

This clone was counted ten times or more. The CDR3 end shows no conserved phenylalanine or tryptophan, and so a read error is likely. The chain recombines TRBV7-3 with TRBJ1-6; 9 bases line up with TRBD1. V shed 2 bases, J shed 8 bases, and the junction held 4 bases outside the gene matches. The CDR3 spans 15 residues. Germline values: CDR1 SGHTA, CDR2 FQGTGA. CDR3 nucleotide sequence: TGTGCCAGCAGCTTATTGGGACAGGGAGATTCACCCCTCCACTCT. This codes for CASSLLGQGDSPLHS.

The chain is built from TRBV6-2 or TRBV6-3 and TRBJ2-6, with 8 bases fitting TRBD1. Trimming removed 6 bases from V and 5 bases from J; junction bases left unmatched: 15. This CDR3 is built from 18 residues. CDR1 and CDR2 from the germline V gene are MNHEY and SVGEGT. The CDR3 nucleotides are TGTGCCAGCAGCCCGGGACAGGAGGAATCACATCGGGCCAACGTCCTGACTTTC. Protein sequence: CASSPGQEESHRANVLTF.

On this clone itself: The same CDR3 is also encoded by other DNA sequences in this sample. This chain links TRBV6-1 with TRBJ1-5; no firm D call. Germline loops: CDR1 MNHNS, CDR2 SASEGT. V lost 3 bases to trimming and J lost 7 bases, with 16 bases between them. The CDR3 is 15 residues long. The CDR3 DNA reads TGTGCCAGCAGTGACGTGAGGAGTTACAACCAGCCCCAGCATTTT. Translating gives CASSDVRSYNQPQHF.

Only one count was recorded for this clone. The chain uses TRBV5-1 and TRBJ2-5; D possibly corresponds to TRBD2 (7 bases). Germline lookup yields CDR1 SGHRS and CDR2 YFSETQ. This CDR3 comprises 14 residues. V gave up 0 bases and J gave up 3 bases, with 9 bases separating them. The CDR3 DNA is TGCGCCAGCAGCTTGGCGGGGGGCAAAGAGACCCAGTACTTC. It encodes CASSLAGGKETQYF.

A word on this clone: The CDR3 end shows no conserved phenylalanine or tryptophan, and so a read error is likely. The chain is built from TRBV20-1 and TRBJ1-6; D ambiguous. Germline lookup yields CDR1 DFQATT and CDR2 SNEGSKA (reference sequence). The CDR3 has 14 residues. The CDR3 protein is CSASLHKEYSHLHL. The CDR3 DNA sequence: TGCAGTGCTAGCCTACACAAAGAGTATTCACACCTCCACCTT.

This clone was counted between two and nine times. Without the conserved terminal phenylalanine or tryptophan, this CDR3 likely stems from a read error. This chain links TRBV12-3 or TRBV12-4 with TRBJ1-2; no firm D call. The length of the CDR3 is 16 residues. For the CDR3, the DNA is TGTGCCAGCAGTGAATTGGTGCTGGGGTCTAACTATGACTACACCCTC. Translated: CASSELVLGSNYDYTL.

This clone showed up just once. The rearrangement links TRBV5-1 to TRBJ2-1; 7 nucleotides match TRBD1. CDR1 SGHRS and CDR2 YFSETQ come from the germline V gene. The CDR3 consists of 15 residues. Trimming at V came to 3 bases and at J to 4 bases, leaving 7 bases not matched to a gene. Here the CDR3 DNA reads TGCGCCAGCAGCTCGGACAGGTTAATGTACAATGAGCAGTTCTTC. Its translation is CASSSDRLMYNEQFF.

This chain links TRBV7-3 with TRBJ2-1; D may correspond to TRBD1 or TRBD2 (5 bases each). V was shortened by 2 bases and J by 10 bases, with 12 bases between the two germline ends. The germline V gene has CDR1 SGHTA and CDR2 FQGTGA. The CDR3 covers 13 residues. CDR3 residues: CASSLGGKGEQFF. In DNA, the CDR3 is TGTGCCAGCAGCTTAGGGGGTAAGGGGGAGCAGTTCTTC. The full variable domain, rest sourced from reference TRBV7-3 and TRBJ2-1, is GAGVSQTPSNKVTEKGKYVELRCDPISGHTALYWYRQSLGQGPEFLIYFQGTGAADDSGLPNDRFFAVRPEGSVSTLKIQRTERGDSAVYLCASSLGGKGEQFFGPGTRLTVL.

V and J are TRBV30 and TRBJ2-4; 8 bases map to TRBD1. Trimming at V came to 5 bases and at J to 3 bases, leaving 6 bases not matched to a gene. CDR1 and CDR2 from the germline V gene are GTSNPN and SVGIG (reference sequence). The CDR3 runs 14 residues. The CDR3 DNA reads TGTGCCTGGTCTCTAACAGGGGGCAAAAACATTCAGTACTTC. Translated, it gives CAWSLTGGKNIQYF.

This clone was seen only a few times. The chain joins TRBV20-1 to TRBJ1-5, with a tentative D call TRBD1 (6 bases). The CDR3 spans 15 residues. The V gene's germline CDR1 is DFQATT and CDR2 SNEGSKA (reference sequence). Trimming removed 0 bases at V and 2 bases at J, with 11 bases between. The CDR3 here is CSAREGGSGNQPQHF. CDR3 nucleotide sequence: TGCAGTGCTAGAGAAGGGGGTTCGGGCAATCAGCCCCAGCATTTT.

This clone counts as medium-sized. The V and J genes are TRBV7-2 and TRBJ1-6, with unresolved D. CDR3 length: 13 residues. V was cut by 5 bases and J by 9 bases, with 11 bases left in between. Germline values: CDR1 SGHTA, CDR2 FQGNSA. The CDR3 region is CASSPPEGSPLHF. In DNA, the CDR3 is TGTGCCAGCAGCCCCCCCGAGGGTTCACCCCTCCACTTT.

The V call is TRBV6-1, the J call TRBJ2-7; a possible D gene is TRBD2 (6 bases). CDR1 MNHNS and CDR2 SASEGT come from the germline V gene. CDR3 length equals 17 residues. With 0 bases removed from V and 0 bases from J, the gap between germline ends came to 15 bases. In nucleotides, the CDR3 is TGTGCCAGCAGTGAAGCAATGGGATGGAGGGCCTCCTACGAGCAGTACTTC. This sequence encodes CASSEAMGWRASYEQYF.

The sample holds a few counts of this clone. V gene TRBV12-3 or TRBV12-4 combines with J gene TRBJ2-7, with 12 bases aligning to TRBD2. The CDR3 loop spans 16 amino acids. V gave up 6 bases and J gave up 2 bases; unmatched junction bases: 8. The CDR3 reads CASSDGLAGPPYEQYF. Written as DNA, the CDR3 is TGTGCCAGCAGCGACGGACTAGCGGGACCCCCCTACGAGCAGTACTTC.

V usage is TRBV11-2 and J usage is TRBJ1-1, with TRBD1 identical over 8 bases. The germline V gene encodes CDR1 SGHAT and CDR2 FQNNGV. CDR3 length equals 12 residues. After removal of 6 bases from V and 8 bases from J, the junction contained 5 bases not matched to a gene. This CDR3 reads CASRLTGGEAFF. The CDR3 coding sequence is TGTGCCAGCAGATTAACAGGGGGAGAAGCTTTCTTT.

This clone ranks as medium-sized. The rearrangement uses TRBV6-1 and TRBJ1-4; tentatively, D is TRBD1 (6 bases). The ends were cut back, 7 bases at V and 2 bases at J, with 11 bases in the middle. The CDR3 contains 14 residues. CDR1 is MNHNS, CDR2 SASEGT, per germline. The CDR3 DNA is TGTGCCAGCAACACAGGGTCTACTAATGAAAAACTGTTTTTT. It encodes CASNTGSTNEKLFF.

The chain recombines TRBV20-1 with TRBJ2-7; D might be TRBD2 (5 bases). Per the germline V gene, CDR1 is DFQATT and CDR2 is SNEGSKA (reference sequence). The CDR3 contains 14 residues. V lost 5 bases and J 3 bases, leaving 17 bases between the germline ends. The CDR3 DNA reads TGCAGTGCTCTCCGGGATAGTGCCTTCTACGAGCAGTACTTC. It yields the protein CSALRDSAFYEQYF.

In its sample, this clone ranks as medium-sized. The V and J genes are TRBV2 and TRBJ2-7; TRBD2 might be the D (5 bases). The CDR3 totals 16 residues. V gave up 2 bases and J gave up 0 bases, with 14 bases separating them. Germline CDR1 SNHLY, CDR2 FYNNEI. The CDR3 spells CASSESWETSSYEQYF. CDR3 sequence (DNA): TGTGCCAGCAGTGAATCCTGGGAGACCAGCTCCTACGAGCAGTACTTC. Full variable domain (remainder filled in from reference TRBV2 and TRBJ2-7): EPEVTQTPSHQVTQMGQEVILRCVPISNHLYFYWYRQILGQKVEFLVSFYNNEISEKSEIFDDQFSVERPDGSNFTLKIRSTKLEDSAMYFCASSESWETSSYEQYFGPGTRLTVT.

This chain connects TRBV20-1 to TRBJ2-3; D might be TRBD2 (6 bases). The CDR3 loop spans 15 amino acids. CDR1 DFQATT and CDR2 SNEGSKA come from the germline V gene (reference sequence). V lost 3 bases and J 0 bases, leaving 13 bases between the germline ends. CDR3 sequence: CSARPTSPSTDTQYF. The CDR3 nucleotides are TGCAGTGCTAGGCCGACTAGTCCTAGCACAGATACGCAGTATTTT.

V is TRBV5-1 and J is TRBJ2-7; the match to TRBD2 covers 8 bases. Germline assignment: CDR1 SGHRS and CDR2 YFSETQ. The CDR3 is 14 amino acids. V shed 4 bases and J 2 bases; nucleotides not matched to a gene: 5. The CDR3 protein is CASSPSGSTYEQYF. As DNA, the CDR3 is TGCGCCAGCAGCCCCAGCGGGAGCACCTACGAGCAGTACTTC.

The chain combines TRBV20-1 with TRBJ1-1; TRBD1 is a possible D gene (5 bases). The CDR3 is 13 amino acids. Trimming cost V 5 bases and J 1 base, with 11 bases left between them. Germline values: CDR1 DFQATT, CDR2 SNEGSKA (reference sequence). CDR3 in DNA: TGCAGTGCTTGGGGTGGGGGGAACACTGAAGCTTTCTTT. Translation gives CSAWGGGNTEAFF.

This clone was found a few times. This chain connects TRBV6-1 to TRBJ2-5; TRBD1 or TRBD2 may be the D gene (6 bases each). The CDR3 spans 15 residues. The germline V gene encodes CDR1 MNHNS and CDR2 SASEGT. The ends were cut back, 5 bases at V and 2 bases at J, with 15 bases in the middle. The CDR3 here is CASSRSRGTQETQYF. In nucleotides, the CDR3 is TGTGCCAGCAGTAGATCCCGGGGGACACAAGAGACCCAGTACTTC.

This clone appeared many times. The chain has TRBV6-1 and TRBJ1-4; tentatively, D is TRBD1 (6 bases). V was trimmed by 0 bases and J by 11 bases, leaving 7 bases between them. Per germline, CDR1 MNHNS and CDR2 SASEGT. This CDR3 is 12 amino acids long. CDR3: CASSEAGGKLFF. DNA of the CDR3: TGTGCCAGCAGTGAAGCAGGGGGGAAACTGTTTTTT.

This clone was counted a few times. The V call is TRBV12-3 or TRBV12-4, the J call TRBJ1-1, with TRBD1 as a possible D gene (5 bases). V gave up 1 base and J gave up 5 bases, with 20 bases separating them. This CDR3 has 17 amino acids. The CDR3 sequence: CASSLGTTGVQRTEAFF. CDR3 DNA sequence: TGTGCCAGCAGTTTAGGGACCACAGGCGTTCAGCGTACTGAAGCTTTCTTT.

The sample holds many counts of this clone. This chain joins TRBV18 and TRBJ2-1; D could derive from TRBD1 or TRBD2 (6 bases each). Germline CDR1 reads KGHSH; CDR2 reads LQKENI. The V end lost 2 bases, the J end lost 1 base, and 9 bases lay between the germline ends. The CDR3 loop spans 15 amino acids. The CDR3 is CASSPGGLSYNEQFF. CDR3 nucleotide sequence: TGTGCCAGCTCACCAGGGGGGCTGTCCTACAATGAGCAGTTCTTC.

This clone is medium-sized by share. The V and J genes are TRBV20-1 and TRBJ2-3; the D gene is possibly TRBD1 (6 bases). The V gene's germline CDR1 is DFQATT and CDR2 SNEGSKA (reference sequence). This CDR3 is 16 amino acids long. The germline V and J ends were trimmed by 2 bases and 3 bases, with 18 bases remaining between them. This CDR3 is CSARSAGARVTDTQYF. The CDR3 nucleotides are TGCAGTGCTAGAAGTGCAGGGGCCCGAGTAACAGATACGCAGTATTTT.

CDR3 nucleotide sequence: TGTGCCTGGAGTGTTGGTAGCAGCCGAAATGAGCAGTTCTTC. It is translated as CAWSVGSSRNEQFF. This chain links TRBV30 with TRBJ2-1; D unclear. The germline CDR1 and CDR2 sequences are GTSNPN and SVGIG (reference sequence). The CDR3 has 14 residues. Trimming removed 0 bases from V and 7 bases from J, with 13 bases in between.